This record concerns one TCR beta chain sequence. Its target is not known. A clone one base away is much larger, so this may be a read error. The data were obtained in a study of blood T cells in healthy people across ages. Study-wide findings and caveats: Strong correlation existed between TCR beta diversity and naive T cell percentage. As age increased, TCR beta diversity per million T cells fell in a roughly linear fashion.

The CDR3 length is 14 residues. Germline loops: CDR1 SGHNT, CDR2 YENEEA. V shed 3 bases and J 6 bases; nucleotides not matched to a gene: 4. Combining a sample-barcoded 5' primer with a J-beta primer mix, a second PCR ran for roughly 7 to 11 cycles. Individual samples furnished no less than 2.5 million CDR3-containing paired-end reads apiece. TCRdb re-called the 5' RACE reads with MiXCR, one entry per CDR3 protein. The sample contains 1.5 million to 2 million distinct CDR3 sequences, about 39% of which appear only once. The sample taken for sequencing was blood. The chain joins TRBV11-3 to TRBJ2-1; TRBD2 agrees at 8 bases. This TCR was recovered from a human donor in good health. The CDR3 region has the DNA TGTGCCAGCAGCTTTCAGCGGGGGCTCAATGAGCAGTTCTTC. Protein sequence: CASSFQRGLNEQFF.